Listed below are T cell receptor beta chains from one sample, sequenced in a study of cytomegalovirus exposure and HLA in healthy donors. The repertoire was sequenced with immunoSEQ multiplex PCR; TCRdb's copy has only in-frame clones and lacks some. This sample carries about 210,000 clones, around 79% of them seen once, and the ten largest clones take roughly 0.4%. The specimen was PBMCs. All receptors come from a male donor in good health and CMV-seropositive. Each CDR3 is given with its conserved first and last residue. Each record gives: J gene, clone size, V gene, D gene, CDR3 DNA, CDR3 protein. The D gene is left open where the match is weak. Clone size is not always given. Where it is, it says once, few, many or a class for expanded clones.

TRBJ2-5,NA,TRBV5-6,NA,TGTGCCAGCAGCTTGGCCAGTTACGAGACCCAGTACTTC,CASSLASYETQYF
TRBJ2-5,NA,TRBV7-9,NA,TGTGCCAGCAGCTTAGCGCGGGGTCAGGGGGTTGAGGAGACCCAGTACTTC,CASSLARGQGVEETQYF
TRBJ1-6,NA,TRBV7-8,NA,TGTGCCAGCAGCTCCCGAGAGAGCTCCTATAATTCACCCCTCCACTTT,CASSSRESSYNSPLHF
TRBJ2-7,NA,TRBV6-5,TRBD1,TGTGCCAGCAGAAACCGGAGGACAGGGAATTACGAGCAGTACTTC,CASRNRRTGNYEQYF
TRBJ2-7,NA,TRBV7-9,TRBD1,TGTGCCAGCAGCTTAGTACTCGGGGACAGGAGCTCGGGCGAGCAGTACTTC,CASSLVLGDRSSGEQYF
TRBJ1-2,NA,TRBV11-2,TRBD1,TGTTGTGACAGGGGATCCTCTAACTATGGCTACACCTTC,CCDRGSSNYGYTF
TRBJ2-1,NA,TRBV10-3,NA,TGTGCCACGCCTCCGGGACTGGGTTTTAATGAGCAGTTCTTC,CATPPGLGFNEQFF
TRBJ1-2,few,TRBV28,TRBD1,TGTGCCAGCAGTATCGATTTGACAGGGGGCAACTATGGCTACACCTTC,CASSIDLTGGNYGYTF
TRBJ2-4,NA,TRBV7-2,TRBD2,TGTGCCAGCAGCCTTAGCGGGAGCTTTGCCAAAAACATTCAGTACTTC,CASSLSGSFAKNIQYF
TRBJ2-7,NA,TRBV19,TRBD1,TGTGCCAGTAGCAAAACAGGGGGCCCCCGAATCTACGAGCAGTACTTC,CASSKTGGPRIYEQYF
TRBJ2-3,few,TRBV2,NA,TGTGCCAGCAGTGCTACGACAGAGACAGATACGCAGTATTTT,CASSATTETDTQYF
TRBJ2-5,NA,TRBV6-1,TRBD1,TGTGCCAGCAGCGGGACAGTACAAGAGACCCAGTACTTC,CASSGTVQETQYF